Shown below are 32 T cell receptor beta chains from a single sample sequenced in a study of molecular identifiers for immune sequencing clone quantification. TCRdb processed the PCR reads anew with MiXCR; each CDR3 protein has one entry. Of more than 50,000 distinct CDR3 sequences listed, about a fifth are singletons. The sequenced sample was naive CD8+ T cells from blood, with Jurkat cell RNA spiked in. As to subset: FACS-sorted CD8+CD4-CCR7+CD45RA+ naive T cells. These receptors all stem from a human donor in good health. Some libraries in this study had Jurkat cell RNA spiked in.

This clonotype came up many times. This sequence joins TRBV24-1 and TRBJ2-5; weak D call: TRBD2 (6 bases). Germline CDR1 KGHDR, CDR2 SFDVKD. CDR3 size: 15 residues. Trimming removed 4 bases from V and 4 bases from J, with 15 bases in between. CDR3 sequence reads: CATSDRGGGVETQYF. CDR3 DNA: TGTGCCACCAGTGACCGCGGCGGCGGGGTAGAGACCCAGTACTTC.

The sample holds many counts of this clonotype. The rearrangement uses TRBV19 and TRBJ2-1; D remains unclear. The V end lost 5 bases, the J end lost 4 bases, and 21 bases lay between the germline ends. Germline V gene data show CDR1 as LNHDA and CDR2 as SQIVND (reference sequence). The CDR3 loop spans 17 amino acids. The CDR3 spells CASSPEIRRPLYNEQFF. CDR3 nucleotides: TGTGCCAGTAGTCCCGAAATTAGAAGACCGTTATACAATGAGCAGTTCTTC.

In its sample, this clonotype ranks as medium-sized (0.01 to 0.1%). The CDR3 nucleotides are TGCAGCGTTGAAGGAAACACAGGTCCCTATGGCTACACCTTC. Translation gives CSVEGNTGPYGYTF. The chain couples TRBV29-1 to TRBJ1-2, with D maybe TRBD1 (5 bases). This CDR3 spans 14 amino acids. Germline CDR1 and CDR2: SQVTM and ANQGSEA. Trimming pared 1 base from V and 4 bases from J, leaving 13 bases between.

In regard to this clonotype: A much larger clonotype is one base distant, so this may be a read error. It is likely a read error, because the conserved phenylalanine at the end of the CDR3 is missing. This chain joins TRBV20-1 and TRBJ2-7, with a weak D call TRBD1 (6 bases). The V end lost 5 bases, the J end lost 2 bases, and 10 bases lay between the germline ends. This CDR3 has 12 amino acids. In germline, CDR1 is DFQATT, CDR2 SNEGSKA (reference sequence). The DNA of the CDR3 is TGCAGTGCTGGGGGCCGGGCCTACGAGCAGTACCTC. Translation gives CSAGGRAYEQYL.

This clonotype has at least ten counts. The chain recombines TRBV6-1 with TRBJ2-7, with D possibly being TRBD2 (5 bases). V was shortened by 3 bases and J by 3 bases, with 9 bases between the two germline ends. The CDR3 runs 13 residues. Germline V CDR1 and CDR2: MNHNS, SASEGT. The CDR3 bases are TGTGCCAGCAGTGACGGGATTTTCTACGAGCAGTACTTC. The encoded protein is CASSDGIFYEQYF.

This clonotype appeared once. This may arise from a read error, as a much more abundant clone is one base away. The chain couples TRBV19 to TRBJ2-1; a possible D gene is TRBD2 (6 bases). Germline lookup yields CDR1 LNHDA and CDR2 SQIVND (reference sequence). The length of the CDR3 is 15 residues. The V end lost 0 bases, the J end lost 7 bases, and 13 bases lay between the germline ends. The CDR3 protein is CASSIDGGNGNEQFF. The CDR3 region has the DNA TGTGCCAGTAGTATAGATGGCGGGAATGGGAATGAGCAGTTCTTC.

As for this clonotype: A much more abundant neighbour one base away suggests this may be a read error. V is TRBV7-9 and J is TRBJ1-1; D uncertain. This CDR3 comprises 9 residues. Germline CDR1 is SEHNR and CDR2 is FQNEAQ (reference sequence). The CDR3 DNA is TGTGCCGGCAGCGCCGAAGCTTTCTTT. This translates into CAGSAEAFF.

The chain employs TRBV6-2 or TRBV6-3 and TRBJ2-1; D unresolved. The CDR3 length is 14 residues. V was trimmed by 4 bases and J by 1 base, leaving 8 bases between them. CDR1 is MNHEY, CDR2 SVGEGT, per germline. The CDR3 region is CASSLVRSYNEQFF. CDR3 nucleotides: TGTGCCAGCAGTTTGGTTCGGTCCTACAATGAGCAGTTCTTC.

Comments on this clonotype: A much larger clone lies one base from this, so it may be a read error. The CDR3 bases are TGTGCCAGTAGTATAGGACCTATCATCAGGACTGAAGCTTTCTTT. This codes for CASSIGPIIRTEAFF. The rearrangement links TRBV19 to TRBJ1-1, with D unclear. V lost 1 base, J lost 5 bases, and 14 bases lay in between. CDR1 is LNHDA, CDR2 SQIVND, per germline (reference sequence). CDR3 length: 15 residues.

This clonotype was observed many times. The gene calls are TRBV5-1 and TRBJ1-1, with D hard to call. Trimming left V 1 base short and J 1 base short, with 14 bases between. The CDR3 spans 16 residues. Germline-derived CDR1 and CDR2 are SGHRS and YFSETQ. The CDR3 is CASSLFPAQSNTEAFF. The CDR3 DNA follows: TGCGCCAGCAGCTTGTTCCCCGCCCAGTCGAACACTGAAGCTTTCTTT.

Ten or more counts support this clonotype. The chain recombines TRBV23-1 with TRBJ1-5; D gene ambiguous. TRBV23-1 is an ORF; its function is uncertain. The CDR3 has 11 residues. The CDR3: CVKLDGQPQHF. The CDR3 bases are TGCGTCAAGCTAGACGGTCAGCCCCAGCATTTT.

At least ten counts were recorded for this clonotype. The V call is TRBV5-5, the J call TRBJ2-7; D is uncertain. This CDR3 spans 12 amino acids. Germline CDR1 reads SGHKS; CDR2 reads YYEKEE (reference sequence). V lost 0 bases to trimming and J lost 3 bases, with 4 bases between them. The CDR3 region has the DNA TGTGCCAGCAGCTTGGAGGGCTACGAGCAGTACTTC. This gives the protein CASSLEGYEQYF. The full variable domain, rest sourced from reference TRBV5-5 and TRBJ2-7, is DAGVTQSPTHLIKTRGQQVTLRCSPISGHKSVSWYQQVLGQGPQFIFQYYEKEERGRGNFPDRFSARQFPNYSSELNVNALLLGDSALYLCASSLEGYEQYFGPGTRLTVT.

This clonotype was seen many times. V is TRBV7-2 and J is TRBJ2-7; TRBD2 aligns across 16 bases. The CDR3 totals 16 residues. V was clipped by 4 bases and J by 4 bases; unmatched bases: 4. Per germline, CDR1 SGHTA and CDR2 FQGNSA. The CDR3 reads CASSSEGLAGGYEQYF. Written as DNA, the CDR3 is TGTGCCAGCAGCTCCGAGGGACTAGCGGGAGGGTACGAGCAGTACTTC.

This clonotype was counted ten times or more. This chain joins TRBV4-1 and TRBJ1-2; D gene uncertain. V was pared by 3 bases and J by 3 bases, with 8 bases between. Germline CDR1 reads MGHRA; CDR2 reads YSYEKL. The CDR3 runs to 13 residues. Here the CDR3 DNA reads TGCGCCAGCAGCCACGTTAGAGACTATGGCTACACCTTC. Residues: CASSHVRDYGYTF.

This clonotype was observed at least ten times. This chain uses TRBV4-2 with TRBJ2-3, with D possibly being TRBD2 (6 bases). The CDR3 length is 15 residues. V shed 0 bases and J shed 5 bases, with 12 bases lying between them. Germline V gives CDR1 LGHNA, CDR2 YNFKEQ. DNA of the CDR3: TGTGCCAGCAGCCAAGAAGGAGCGGAGGGAGATACGCAGTATTTT. This codes for CASSQEGAEGDTQYF.

At least ten counts were recorded for this clonotype. The chain is built from TRBV7-2 and TRBJ1-1; 11 bases map to TRBD1. The CDR3 has 20 residues. Trimming cost V 5 bases and J 0 bases; bases outside gene matches: 17. The germline V gene encodes CDR1 SGHTA and CDR2 FQGNSA. CDR3 nucleotides: TGTGCCAGCAGCCCCCCGGCTTCTTTCGGGACAGGGGGAATGAACACTGAAGCTTTCTTT. Encoded protein: CASSPPASFGTGGMNTEAFF.

This clonotype was observed at least ten times. This chain connects TRBV4-1 to TRBJ1-1; perhaps TRBD1 as D (5 bases). The V gene's germline CDR1 is MGHRA and CDR2 YSYEKL. The CDR3 loop spans 14 amino acids. Trimming took 0 bases from V and 4 from J, leaving 9 bases between them. The CDR3 sequence is CASSQDEGPTEAFF. The CDR3 DNA reads TGCGCCAGCAGCCAAGATGAGGGGCCCACTGAAGCTTTCTTT.

This chain uses TRBV12-3 or TRBV12-4 with TRBJ2-7, with D unresolved. This CDR3 comprises 11 residues. Trimming removed 6 bases at V and 3 bases at J, with 6 bases between. The CDR3 region has the DNA TGTGCCAGCAGATCCAACTACGAGCAGTACTTC. It encodes CASRSNYEQYF.

This clonotype was observed many times. The chain joins TRBV30 to TRBJ2-3, with TRBD2 identical over 10 bases. Trimming at V came to 5 bases and at J to 1 base, leaving 9 bases not matched to a gene. CDR1 is GTSNPN and CDR2 is SVGIG in the germline V gene (reference sequence). The CDR3 is 16 residues long. The CDR3 DNA follows: TGTGCCTGGCTCCGAAGAGCGGGAGGGGGCACAGATACGCAGTATTTT. Translation: CAWLRRAGGGTDTQYF. Variable domain in full (rest from reference TRBV30 and TRBJ2-3): SQTIHQWPATLVQPVGSPLSLECTVEGTSNPNLYWYRQAAGRGLQLLFYSVGIGQISSEVPQNLSASRPQDRQFILSSKKLLLSDSGFYLCAWLRRAGGGTDTQYFGPGTRLTVL.

At least ten counts were recorded for this clonotype. The V call is TRBV7-9, the J call TRBJ1-1; 9 bases map to TRBD1. CDR3 length: 14 residues. The trim removed 4 bases at V and 5 bases at J, leaving 5 bases unmatched. Germline assignment: CDR1 SEHNR and CDR2 FQNEAQ (reference sequence). CDR3 loop: CASSWGQGWTEAFF. The DNA of the CDR3 is TGTGCCAGCAGCTGGGGACAGGGTTGGACTGAAGCTTTCTTT.

Ten or more counts support this clonotype. The V gene is TRBV10-1, the J gene TRBJ2-5; no clear D gene. The CDR3 covers 17 residues. Germline CDR1 is WNHNN and CDR2 is SYGVQD (reference sequence). Between the trimmed V and J ends, which lost 3 bases and 0 bases, there was a span of 17 bases. Here the CDR3 reads CASSEAPGTFDQETQYF. Written as DNA, the CDR3 is TGCGCCAGCAGTGAAGCCCCAGGTACCTTTGACCAAGAGACCCAGTACTTC.

A single count supports this clonotype. Being one base from a much bigger clone, this may be a read error. CDR3 residues: CASSYMAYGYTF. In DNA, the CDR3 is TGTGCCAGCAGCTATATGGCCTATGGCTACACCTTC. The chain recombines TRBV2 with TRBJ1-2; D is unresolved. The CDR3 totals 12 residues. The germline gives CDR1 SNHLY, CDR2 FYNNEI. V lost 6 bases and J lost 4, with 9 bases in between.

Note on this clonotype: This may stem from a read error, because a much larger clone lies one nucleotide away. The chain combines TRBV4-1 with TRBJ2-1; D might be TRBD1 (6 bases). The V end lost 4 bases, the J end lost 10 bases, and 17 bases lay between the germline ends. CDR1 is MGHRA and CDR2 is YSYEKL in the germline V gene. The CDR3 extends over 14 amino acids. As DNA, the CDR3 is TGCGCCAGCAGCCTACGGGACAACACCTACGAGCAGTTCTTC. This translates into CASSLRDNTYEQFF.

Comments on this clonotype: Since no conserved phenylalanine or tryptophan closes the CDR3, a read error is the likely cause. V usage is TRBV11-2 and J usage is TRBJ2-7, with D unclear. Looked up from germline, CDR1 is SGHAT and CDR2 is FQNNGV. This CDR3 has 11 residues. Trimming removed 0 bases at V and 4 bases at J, with 1 base between. The CDR3 sequence: CASSLDYEQYS. CDR3 DNA: TGTGCCAGCAGCTTAGATTACGAGCAGTACTCC.

Worth noting for this clonotype: An end of the junction differs from the germline gene, which may be a read error. This chain uses TRBV7-9 with TRBJ2-1; 10 bases align to TRBD2. The CDR3 loop spans 14 amino acids. CDR1 SEHNR and CDR2 FQNEAQ come from the germline V gene (reference sequence). The CDR3 DNA reads as TGTGCCAACAGCTGGACTAGCGGAGACAATGAGCAGTTCTTC. Translation: CANSWTSGDNEQFF. Using reference TRBV7-9 and TRBJ2-1 for the parts outside the CDR3, the full variable domain is DTGVSQNPRHKITKRGQNVTFRCDPISEHNRLYWYRQTLGQGPEFLTYFQNEAQLEKSRLLSDRFSAERPKGSFSTLEIQRTEQGDSAMYLCANSWTSGDNEQFFGPGTRLTVL.

Of note for this clonotype: A much larger clone lies a single base off, so this may be a read error. V usage is TRBV29-1 and J usage is TRBJ2-2; D not resolved. From germline, CDR1 is SQVTM and CDR2 ANQGSEA. The CDR3 is 12 residues long. The V gene lost 7 bases and the J gene lost 6 bases, with 12 bases spanning the gap. CDR3 DNA: TGCAGCGCTGCGTCCGGTTCCGGGGAGCTGTTTTTT. Translated: CSAASGSGELFF.

For this clonotype: A much more abundant neighbour one base away suggests this may be a read error. The rearrangement links TRBV27 to TRBJ2-3; 11 bases match TRBD2. The length of the CDR3 is 15 residues. CDR1 is MNHEY, CDR2 SMNVEV, per germline (reference sequence). The CDR3 DNA reads TGTGCCAGCAGGGAACTAGCGGGAGAACCAGATACGCGGTATTTT. It yields the protein CASRELAGEPDTRYF.

Turning to this clonotype: This may come from a read error, since a much larger clone is one base off. The chain recombines TRBV7-9 with TRBJ2-7, with D maybe TRBD2 (6 bases). V lost 5 bases, J lost 12 bases, and 20 bases lay in between. This CDR3 is built from 13 residues. Germline V gives CDR1 SEHNR, CDR2 FQNEAQ (reference sequence). The CDR3 DNA follows: TGTGCCAGCAGCAATCCTCCGGGAGTGAGGACGTACTTC. It codes for CASSNPPGVRTYF.

Regarding this clonotype: It may be a read error: a sequence one base away is much more abundant. The chain combines TRBV6-5 with TRBJ2-3, with 14 bases aligning to TRBD2. The CDR3 runs to 15 residues. The V gene's germline CDR1 is MNHEY and CDR2 SVGAGI. DNA of the CDR3: TGTGCCAGCAGCGGACTAGCGGGAGGATCAGATACGCAGTGTTTT. It specifies CASSGLAGGSDTQCF.

This clonotype came up a few times. The chain combines TRBV5-6 with TRBJ1-5, with D possibly TRBD1 on 5 matching bases. The V end lost 4 bases, the J end lost 3 bases, and 11 bases lay between the germline ends. Germline V gives CDR1 SGHDT, CDR2 YYEEEE. This CDR3 has 14 amino acids. CDR3 protein: CASSGGTFNQPQHF. The CDR3 DNA sequence: TGTGCCAGCAGCGGGGGGACTTTCAATCAGCCCCAGCATTTT.

This clonotype was seen a handful of times. The V gene is TRBV5-1, the J gene TRBJ2-3, with 10 bases identical to TRBD2. V lost 1 base to trimming and J lost 6 bases; unmatched junction nucleotides: 8. This CDR3 is built from 16 residues. Germline lookup yields CDR1 SGHRS and CDR2 YFSETQ. The CDR3 is CASSLWSGRAKDTQYF. The CDR3 nucleotides are TGCGCCAGCAGCTTGTGGAGCGGGAGGGCCAAGGATACGCAGTATTTT. Variable domain in full (rest from reference TRBV5-1 and TRBJ2-3): KAGVTQTPRYLIKTRGQQVTLSCSPISGHRSVSWYQQTPGQGLQFLFEYFSETQRNKGNFPGRFSGRQFSNSRSEMNVSTLELGDSALYLCASSLWSGRAKDTQYFGPGTRLTVL.

This clonotype was recorded at least ten times. The chain uses TRBV27 and TRBJ2-1; D unclear. The CDR3 is 16 amino acids. CDR1 MNHEY and CDR2 SMNVEV come from the germline V gene (reference sequence). Trimming stripped 7 bases from V and 0 bases from J, with 16 bases between. DNA for the CDR3: TGTGCCAGCACAGAAATTGGCGGCCACTCCTACAATGAGCAGTTCTTC. It yields the protein CASTEIGGHSYNEQFF.